Presented here are 21 T cell receptor beta chains from one specimen sequenced in a study of resident and recirculating memory T cells in vitiligo. Measured with immunoSEQ multiplex PCR; TCRdb has only the in-frame clones, and not every one. The sample gives more than 35,000 clones, 80% to 95% of which show up once; 4.5% is in the top ten. Material: blood. These receptors originate from a male donor with vitiligo.

V usage is TRBV7-2 and J usage is TRBJ2-5, with TRBD2 as a possible D gene (5 bases). The CDR3 length is 15 residues. CDR1 is SGHTA and CDR2 is FQGNSA in the germline V gene. Trimming pared 3 bases from V and 5 bases from J, leaving 16 bases between. CDR3: CASSLNSGIVETQYF. The DNA for the CDR3 is TGTGCCAGCAGCTTGAACAGCGGAATCGTGGAGACCCAGTACTTC.

The gene calls are TRBV7-9 and TRBJ1-2; TRBD1 agrees at 9 bases. Germline V CDR1 and CDR2: SEHNR, FQNEAQ (reference sequence). The CDR3 spans 16 residues. Trimming at V came to 1 base and at J to 7 bases, leaving 10 bases not matched to a gene. The CDR3 spells CASSLGGQGVVFGYTF. The CDR3 region has the DNA TGTGCCAGCAGCTTAGGGGGACAGGGAGTAGTGTTTGGCTACACCTTC.

The chain joins TRBV4-1 to TRBJ1-1; the D is unclear. CDR1 and CDR2 from the germline V gene are MGHRA and YSYEKL. CDR3 length: 18 residues. The V and J ends lost 1 base and 0 bases respectively, with 18 bases between them. The CDR3 DNA is TGCGCCAGCAGCCAAGGCCCCCTCGGGAGACGGATGAACACTGAAGCTTTCTTT. Translated: CASSQGPLGRRMNTEAFF.

V usage is TRBV15 and J usage is TRBJ2-5, with 7 bases aligning to TRBD1. Per germline, CDR1 LNHNV and CDR2 YYDKDF (reference sequence). J lost 2 bases, V lost 8 bases, and 5 bases had no gene match. CDR3 size: 13 residues. CDR3 sequence (DNA): TGTGCCACCTCAAGACAGGGACAAGAGACCCAGTACTTC. It specifies CATSRQGQETQYF.

This chain connects TRBV5-5 to TRBJ2-3; D not resolved. The CDR3 is made up of 15 amino acids. Germline V gene lookup returns CDR1 SGHKS and CDR2 YYEKEE (reference sequence). Trimming cost V 1 base and J 3 bases, with 12 bases left between them. The CDR3 bases are TGTGCCAGCAGCTTGTTAGAGAGTTGGACAGATACGCAGTATTTT. Protein product: CASSLLESWTDTQYF. The whole variable domain, remainder taken from reference TRBV5-5 and TRBJ2-3, is DAGVTQSPTHLIKTRGQQVTLRCSPISGHKSVSWYQQVLGQGPQFIFQYYEKEERGRGNFPDRFSARQFPNYSSELNVNALLLGDSALYLCASSLLESWTDTQYFGPGTRLTVL.

J is TRBJ2-2 and V is TRBV7-6, with D maybe TRBD1 (7 bases). There are 17 residues in the CDR3. CDR1 and CDR2 (germline): SGHVS, FNYEAQ. V dropped 1 base and J dropped 3 bases, with 15 bases sitting between them. The CDR3 here is CASSLGIGRGDTGELFF. The CDR3 nucleotides read TGTGCCAGCAGCTTAGGGATCGGCAGGGGGGACACCGGGGAGCTGTTTTTT.

The CDR3 loop reads CASSSTLRAGQETQYF. DNA for the CDR3: TGTGCCAGCAGCTCGACACTCCGAGCGGGGCAAGAGACCCAGTACTTC. The chain carries TRBV7-2 and TRBJ2-5; 7 nucleotides align to TRBD2. Per the germline V gene, CDR1 is SGHTA and CDR2 is FQGNSA. Trimming removed 4 bases from V and 2 bases from J; junction bases left unmatched: 10. The CDR3 has 16 amino acids.

This chain links TRBV7-3 with TRBJ2-6, with no clear D. V was shortened by 5 bases and J by 4 bases, with 6 bases between the two germline ends. CDR1 is SGHTA and CDR2 is FQGTGA in the germline V gene. This CDR3 has 13 residues. CDR3 region: CASSLGGANVLTF. The CDR3 DNA sequence: TGTGCCAGCAGCCTCGGGGGGGCCAACGTCCTGACTTTC.

The V and J genes are TRBV5-1 and TRBJ2-5; 8 positions match TRBD2. V lost 4 bases, J lost 5 bases, and 7 bases stayed unmatched. There are 14 residues in the CDR3. CDR1 and CDR2 (germline): SGHRS, YFSETQ. CDR3: CASSPGGDVETQYF. DNA for the CDR3: TGCGCCAGCAGCCCCGGGGGGGATGTCGAGACCCAGTACTTC.

CDR3 in DNA: TGCGCCAGCAGCTCTAACGGCGGGGTCTATGGCTACACCTTC. The encoded protein is CASSSNGGVYGYTF. J is TRBJ1-2 and V is TRBV4-3; unclear D gene. Germline CDR1 is LGHNA and CDR2 is YSLEER. The CDR3 consists of 14 residues. The V end lost 5 bases, the J end lost 4 bases, and 14 bases lay between the germline ends.

The chain is built from TRBV4-1 and TRBJ2-1, with TRBD1 identical over 7 bases. Per the germline V gene, CDR1 is MGHRA and CDR2 is YSYEKL. J lost 5 bases, V lost 3 bases, and 10 bases had no gene match. The CDR3 is 16 amino acids. The CDR3 is CASSQRTGQPNNEQFF. The CDR3 region has the DNA TGCGCCAGCAGCCAGCGGACAGGCCAGCCGAACAATGAGCAGTTCTTC.

The chain combines TRBV6-5 with TRBJ2-1, with D perhaps matching TRBD1 (5 bases). V was clipped by 0 bases and J by 7 bases, with 16 bases between them. Germline lookup yields CDR1 MNHEY and CDR2 SVGAGI. The CDR3 loop spans 16 amino acids. The CDR3 loop is CASSYSRQIQSNEQFF. CDR3 nucleotide sequence: TGTGCCAGCAGTTACTCGAGACAGATTCAGAGTAATGAGCAGTTCTTC.

The chain uses TRBV7-9 and TRBJ1-1, with 9 positions matching TRBD1. The CDR3 is 14 residues long. With V trimmed by 1 base and J by 4 bases, 1 base remained unmatched. From germline, CDR1 is SEHNR and CDR2 FQNEAQ (reference sequence). This CDR3 reads CASSLGDRATEAFF. For the CDR3, the DNA is TGTGCCAGCAGCTTAGGGGACAGGGCCACTGAAGCTTTCTTT.

The V call is TRBV20-1, the J call TRBJ1-4; no definite D call. Germline values: CDR1 DFQATT, CDR2 SNEGSKA (reference sequence). The CDR3 spans 11 residues. Trimming cost V 6 bases and J 8 bases, with 10 bases left between them. Here the CDR3 reads CSANYGEKLFF. CDR3 sequence (DNA): TGCAGTGCCAACTATGGAGAAAAACTGTTTTTT.

The CDR3 nucleotides are TGTGCCAGCATAAATGGACCCGGACTGCCTCAAGAGACCCAGTACTTC. Translation gives CASINGPGLPQETQYF. The gene calls are TRBV2 and TRBJ2-5; tentative D call: TRBD2 (5 bases). The CDR3 covers 16 residues. Deletions cut 7 bases from V and 2 bases from J, with 20 bases between. Germline-derived CDR1 and CDR2 are SNHLY and FYNNEI.

CDR3 sequence: CASSPPGGLTGELFF. CDR3 sequence (DNA): TGTGCCAGCAGCCCGCCCGGGGGGCTCACCGGGGAGCTGTTTTTT. The V gene is TRBV7-9, the J gene TRBJ2-2, with D tentatively TRBD2 (7 bases). The CDR3 has 15 amino acids. The V and J ends lost 5 bases and 4 bases respectively, with 14 bases between them. The germline V gene has CDR1 SEHNR and CDR2 FQNEAQ (reference sequence).

V usage is TRBV5-4 and J usage is TRBJ2-3; 9 nucleotides line up with TRBD2. The CDR3 spans 14 residues. With 4 bases clipped from V and 4 bases from J, the junction kept 4 bases outside the gene matches. The germline gives CDR1 SGHNT, CDR2 YYREEE (reference sequence). The CDR3 nucleotides read TGTGCCAGCAGCGCTAGCGGGGTTTCAGATACGCAGTATTTT. Its translation: CASSASGVSDTQYF.

For the CDR3, the DNA is TGTGCCGTCGCCTGGGGGGGGACCACAGATACGCAGTATTTT. Translating gives CAVAWGGTTDTQYF. The chain combines TRBV10-3 with TRBJ2-3; 7 bases are a match to TRBD2. This CDR3 is built from 14 residues. Trimming cost V 11 bases and J 2 bases; bases outside gene matches: 10. Germline values: CDR1 ENHRY, CDR2 SYGVKD.

This clone is a singleton in its sample. The genes are TRBV2 and TRBJ2-5; D perhaps matches TRBD2 (6 bases). Per the germline V gene, CDR1 is SNHLY and CDR2 is FYNNEI. This CDR3 is built from 14 residues. Trimming cost V 0 bases and J 5 bases, with 10 bases left between them. In DNA, the CDR3 is TGTGCCAGCAGTGAAGCCCTACGGGGGGAGACCCAGTACTTC. This gives the protein CASSEALRGETQYF.

The chain has TRBV2 and TRBJ2-1; 10 bases match TRBD2. V lost 5 bases and J lost 9; bases outside the gene matches: 10. This CDR3 is built from 15 residues. In germline, CDR1 is SNHLY, CDR2 FYNNEI. CDR3 in DNA: TGTGCCAGCAGTCTGGAGCGGGGGGGCCAAGTTGAGCAGTTCTTC. It translates to CASSLERGGQVEQFF.

V usage is TRBV10-3 and J usage is TRBJ2-2; possibly TRBD1 for D (6 bases). Trimming stripped 3 bases from V and 7 bases from J, with 12 bases between. The length of the CDR3 is 14 residues. Germline CDR1 is ENHRY and CDR2 is SYGVKD. The CDR3 reads CAISDRDNRGELFF. CDR3 bases: TGTGCCATCAGTGATCGGGACAACCGCGGGGAGCTGTTTTTT.